These 9 T cell receptor beta chains originate from one sample sequenced in a study of blood T cell repertoires in COVID-19. Libraries were prepared by immunoSEQ multiplex PCR; TCRdb keeps only in-frame clonotypes and omits some of them. The table lists about 55,000 clones, 85% to 90% of them singletons. The sample was peripheral blood. These receptors all stem from a human donor in a cohort sampled during active COVID-19.

The rearrangement joins TRBV9 to TRBJ1-1; TRBD1 aligns across 11 bases. CDR3 size: 15 residues. Germline V gives CDR1 SGDLS, CDR2 YYNGEE. The V segment lost 0 bases and the J segment 6 bases; nucleotides outside the gene matches: 4. The DNA of the CDR3 is TGTGCCAGCAGCGTAGGGACAGGGGGCGAATCTGAAGCTTTCTTT. Residues: CASSVGTGGESEAFF.

This clone has just one count. This rearrangement joins TRBV4-2 to TRBJ2-7; D is unclear. Per germline, CDR1 LGHNA and CDR2 YNFKEQ. V lost 4 bases and J 7 bases, leaving 17 bases between the germline ends. The CDR3 loop spans 14 amino acids. The CDR3 region has the DNA TGTGCCAGCAGCCGCGCACTAACGGTTACAGAGCAGTACTTC. Translation: CASSRALTVTEQYF.

This clone was recorded only once. The rearrangement joins TRBV29-1 to TRBJ1-4; tentatively, D is TRBD1 (5 bases). The CDR3 is 12 amino acids. Trimming cost V 4 bases and J 8 bases, with 11 bases left between them. The germline V gene encodes CDR1 SQVTM and CDR2 ANQGSEA. Here the CDR3 reads CSVVWGEEKLFF. In nucleotides, the CDR3 is TGCAGCGTTGTATGGGGGGAAGAAAAACTGTTTTTT.

The V gene is TRBV12-3 or TRBV12-4, the J gene TRBJ1-1; D is uncertain. Trimming took off 10 bases at V and 7 bases at J, with 10 bases between the two ends. The CDR3 runs to 10 residues. The CDR3 protein is CATFGDEAFF. The CDR3 nucleotides are TGTGCCACCTTCGGGGATGAAGCTTTCTTT.

The chain employs TRBV3-1 (or the pseudogene TRBV3-2) and TRBJ2-2, with D perhaps matching TRBD1 (6 bases). Trimming removed 3 bases at V and 4 bases at J, with 9 bases between. CDR1 and CDR2 (germline): LGHDT, YNNKEL (reference sequence). The CDR3 runs 14 residues. The chain's CDR3 is CASSHRGGTGELFF. Written as DNA, the CDR3 is TGTGCCAGCAGCCACAGGGGTGGCACCGGGGAGCTGTTTTTT.

The V gene is TRBV7-9, the J gene TRBJ2-7, with a tentative D call TRBD2 (6 bases). This CDR3 is 14 amino acids long. V lost 5 bases and J 2 bases, leaving 13 bases between the germline ends. Germline loops: CDR1 SEHNR, CDR2 FQNEAQ (reference sequence). CDR3 sequence: CASSPRLGAYEQYF. CDR3 coding DNA: TGTGCCAGCAGCCCCCGACTAGGAGCCTACGAGCAGTACTTC.

This clone was observed once. The chain has TRBV27 and TRBJ1-4; TRBD1 is a possible D gene (6 bases). The CDR3 is made up of 13 amino acids. From germline, CDR1 is MNHEY and CDR2 SMNVEV (reference sequence). The germline V and J ends were trimmed by 4 bases and 8 bases, with 11 bases remaining between them. CDR3 amino acids: CASSYREGEKLFF. In DNA form, the CDR3 reads TGTGCCAGCAGTTACAGGGAGGGAGAAAAACTGTTTTTT.

The chain couples TRBV4-2 to TRBJ2-7; possible D gene TRBD2, 6 bases. V lost 3 bases and J lost 0, with 9 bases in between. Per germline, CDR1 LGHNA and CDR2 YNFKEQ. CDR3 length equals 14 residues. This chain's CDR3 is CASSQAGNSYEQYF. The CDR3 DNA follows: TGTGCCAGCAGCCAGGCGGGAAACTCCTACGAGCAGTACTTC.

The chain combines TRBV5-1 with TRBJ2-5; 10 bases line up with TRBD1. CDR3 length: 16 amino acids. The germline V gene has CDR1 SGHRS and CDR2 YFSETQ. V gave up 3 bases and J gave up 4 bases; unmatched junction bases: 9. The CDR3 bases are TGCGCCAGCAGCTCCGGACAGGGGGGATCATTAGAGACCCAGTACTTC. Amino acids: CASSSGQGGSLETQYF.